This entry features one T cell receptor beta chain sequence. Original data processing: The assay estimated nucleated cells by amplifying reference gene primers. Here immunoSEQ multiplex PCR was the method, and the copy in TCRdb shows in-frame clones only, minus some. V, J and clone size are taken as reported in that table, and D and trimming were inferred from the DNA itself. The data contain roughly 100,000 clones, roughly two thirds of them seen just once; the ten biggest clones take up 0.75% to 1%. The CDR3 is made up of 18 amino acids. Per germline, CDR1 KGHSH and CDR2 LQKENI. Trimming pared 1 base from V and 4 bases from J, leaving 20 bases between. The data originate from a study of blood T cell repertoires in COVID-19. Study information: Donors in the United States, Italy and Spain gave samples during acute or convalescent COVID-19. Sample material is recorded as cDNA or gDNA derived from T cells, B-cell-depleted T cells, or PBMCs.

The source material was peripheral blood. The source of this sequence is a human donor with acute or convalescent COVID-19. The donor label of this sample is uncertain. This chain connects TRBV18 to TRBJ2-1, with TRBD2 as a possible D gene (5 bases). The CDR3 sequence is CASSPRSSVPRGYNEQFF. DNA for the CDR3: TGTGCCAGCTCACCACGGTCATCAGTACCGCGCGGGTACAATGAGCAGTTCTTC.